This TCR beta chain was documented in a study of CD8 T cells in ankylosing spondylitis. Germline CDR1 is SGHRS and CDR2 is YFSETQ. The CDR3 consists of 16 residues. The V and J ends lost 7 bases and 2 bases, in that order; junction bases with no gene match: 12. The study, taken as a whole, reports: A TCR beta motif of 7 or 8 highly homologous variants appeared characteristic of ankylosing spondylitis blood.

This clonotype has more than one count but fewer than ten. Antigen unknown. TCRdb redid the calling of the 5' RACE reads with MiXCR, one entry per CDR3 protein. The sample lists about 260,000 distinct CDR3 sequences, 20% seen once, with roughly 7.3% in the top ten. The receptor comes from a male donor with ankylosing spondylitis or in good health (not recorded which). The sequencing sample was made of blood, either unsorted or a sorted T cell fraction (not recorded which). V usage is TRBV5-1 and J usage is TRBJ2-7, with 10 bases that match TRBD2. The CDR3 nucleotides read TGCGCCAGCCGGACCGTAACTAGCGGGACTCCCTACGAGCAGTACGTC. This sequence encodes CASRTVTSGTPYEQYV.